The clone carrying this TCR beta chain was observed a few times. Its specificity is unknown. The data were taken from a study of beta chain features in type 1 diabetes. General study points: Among all four CD4+ subsets, Type 1 diabetes patients had TCRB CDR3s that were moderately but significantly shorter. The analysis here could not establish whether HLA type shapes TCRB rearrangement.

Looked up from germline, CDR1 is SGDLS and CDR2 is YYNGEE. V was pared by 4 bases and J by 5 bases, with 9 bases of the junction left unmatched. This CDR3 has 16 amino acids. Of the isolated RNA, all was reverse transcribed, and so the sequenced material was expressed TCRB transcripts. This table comes from immunoSEQ multiplex PCR, and its TCRdb copy is limited to in-frame clones, with some not included. The table has around 180,000 clones, roughly 8% seen once. Sequenced input: central memory CD4+ T cells from blood. The rearrangement joins TRBV9 to TRBJ2-1; 10 bases match TRBD2. The source is a man between 18 and 35 years old with type 1 diabetes. The CDR3 DNA reads TGTGCCAGCAGCCCTTTGAGCGGGGGGGCCGACAATGAGCAGTTCTTC. Translating gives CASSPLSGGADNEQFF.